This is a list of T cell receptor beta chains from one sample in a study of T cell repertoires in cytomegalovirus infection. TCRdb itself ran the reads through MiXCR, one entry per CDR3 protein. This table has some 940,000 distinct CDR3 sequences, less than 35% appearing once. The antigens for these receptors are not known. The source was cultured CD8+ T cells from PBMCs, collected from culture after CMV antigen stimulation. All receptors come from a human donor in good health (CMV status not recorded). Some clones in this sample may be carry-over from other donors' samples. The CDR3 runs from the conserved cysteine through the conserved F or W. D genes are given only for firm matches. Clone size is not always given. Where it is, it says once, few, many or a class for expanded clones.

CDR3aa: CASSITSGGTDTQYF; CDR3nt: TGCGCCAGCAGCATTACTAGTGGGGGAACAGATACGCAGTATTTT; v_gene: TRBV9; abundance: .; j_gene: TRBJ2-3; d_gene: .
CDR3aa: CASSLVRASFWGYTF; CDR3nt: TGTGCCAGCAGTTTGGTCAGGGCCTCCTTTTGGGGCTACACCTTC; v_gene: TRBV12-3/TRBV12-4; abundance: .; j_gene: TRBJ1-2; d_gene: .
CDR3aa: CASRQRTSSDSPLHF; CDR3nt: TGTGCCAGCAGACAGCGCACCTCTTCGGATTCACCCCTCCACTTT; v_gene: TRBV6-2/TRBV6-3; abundance: few; j_gene: TRBJ1-6; d_gene: .
CDR3aa: CASSPWDQATNEKLFF; CDR3nt: TGCGCCAGCAGCCCCTGGGACCAAGCAACTAATGAAAAACTGTTTTTT; v_gene: TRBV4-3; abundance: .; j_gene: TRBJ1-4; d_gene: .
CDR3aa: CASSPAADRGSGTQYF; CDR3nt: TGTGCCAGCAGCCCTGCCGCGGACAGGGGATCGGGGACCCAGTACTTC; v_gene: TRBV7-4; abundance: .; j_gene: TRBJ2-5; d_gene: TRBD1
CDR3aa: CASSPDLRGHTEAFF; CDR3nt: TGTGCCAGCAGTCCCGACTTGAGGGGGCATACTGAAGCTTTCTTT; v_gene: TRBV27; abundance: few; j_gene: TRBJ1-1; d_gene: TRBD1
CDR3aa: CASSLLAGVSEQFF; CDR3nt: TGTGCCAGCAGTTTACTAGCGGGGGTGTCTGAGCAGTTCTTC; v_gene: TRBV27; abundance: once; j_gene: TRBJ2-1; d_gene: TRBD2
CDR3aa: CATSTGGYSNQPQHF; CDR3nt: TGTGCCACCAGCACAGGGGGCTATAGCAATCAGCCCCAGCATTTT; v_gene: TRBV15; abundance: few; j_gene: TRBJ1-5; d_gene: TRBD1
CDR3aa: CACTDERGQETQYF; CDR3nt: TGTGCCTGCACCGATGAGCGGGGCCAAGAGACCCAGTACTTC; v_gene: TRBV7-6; abundance: .; j_gene: TRBJ2-5; d_gene: TRBD2
CDR3aa: CASSLEVRDNQYF; CDR3nt: TGTGCCAGCAGCCTGGAAGTTCGGGATAACCAGTACTTC; v_gene: TRBV7-6; abundance: .; j_gene: TRBJ2-5; d_gene: .
CDR3aa: CASSYVMDSAQYF; CDR3nt: TGTGCCAGCAGTTACGTCATGGACTCGGCGCAGTATTTT; v_gene: TRBV27; abundance: few; j_gene: TRBJ2-3; d_gene: .
CDR3aa: CASSKTGGNEQFF; CDR3nt: TGTGCCAGCAGCAAAACTGGGGGCAATGAGCAGTTCTTC; v_gene: TRBV6-2/TRBV6-3; abundance: .; j_gene: TRBJ2-1; d_gene: .
CDR3aa: CANSIQGVSGELFF; CDR3nt: TGTGCCAACAGTATACAGGGGGTTTCCGGGGAGCTGTTTTTT; v_gene: TRBV27; abundance: .; j_gene: TRBJ2-2; d_gene: TRBD1